Following are 26 T cell receptor beta chains from one sample sequenced in a study of T cells in localized non-small cell lung cancer. Sequencing used immunoSEQ multiplex PCR; TCRdb keeps in-frame clones, though not all of them. Of tens of thousands of clones in the sample, 65% to 90% were seen once. The sample here was PBMCs, taken before any cancer treatment. The source of these receptors is a man between 40 and 69 years old with stage II lung adenocarcinoma.

This chain links TRBV29-1 with TRBJ1-2; 8 nucleotides align to TRBD1. The CDR3 covers 14 residues. V was clipped by 2 bases and J by 8 bases; unmatched bases: 10. Germline-derived CDR1 and CDR2 are SQVTM and ANQGSEA. This chain's CDR3 is CSVETNRGGSGYTF. In nucleotides, the CDR3 is TGCAGCGTTGAAACGAACAGGGGGGGATCGGGCTACACCTTC.

This clone was recorded only once. The chain carries TRBV2 and TRBJ2-1, with a tentative D call TRBD2 (6 bases). V was cut by 9 bases and J by 8 bases, with 14 bases left in between. CDR1 and CDR2 (germline): SNHLY, FYNNEI. This CDR3 comprises 12 residues. CDR3 DNA sequence: TGTGCCAGGGCGGGACTCTCGGATGAGCAGTTCTTC. It yields the protein CARAGLSDEQFF. The whole variable domain, filled in from reference TRBV2 and TRBJ2-1, reads EPEVTQTPSHQVTQMGQEVILRCVPISNHLYFYWYRQILGQKVEFLVSFYNNEISEKSEIFDDQFSVERPDGSNFTLKIRSTKLEDSAMYFCARAGLSDEQFFGPGTRLTVL.

J is TRBJ2-1 and V is TRBV19; TRBD2 might be the D (5 bases). There are 14 residues in the CDR3. V lost 1 base, J lost 6 bases, and 10 bases lay in between. CDR1 is LNHDA and CDR2 is SQIVND in the germline V gene (reference sequence). CDR3 protein: CASSIGRESNEQFF. In DNA, the CDR3 is TGTGCCAGTAGTATAGGTAGGGAGAGCAATGAGCAGTTCTTC.

This chain joins TRBV19 and TRBJ1-5; D not resolved. The length of the CDR3 is 13 residues. V was clipped by 4 bases and J by 6 bases, with 10 bases between them. Per germline, CDR1 LNHDA and CDR2 SQIVND (reference sequence). The CDR3 spells CASSTQQGQPQHF. In DNA, the CDR3 is TGTGCCAGTAGTACACAGCAAGGTCAGCCCCAGCATTTT.

This clone was seen a single time. The chain is built from TRBV11-2 and TRBJ2-7; 12 bases are a match to TRBD1. Germline V gene sequence: CDR1 SGHAT, CDR2 FQNNGV. The CDR3 has 16 amino acids. V trimming: 3 bases; J trimming: 4 bases; junction bases outside the gene matches: 7. CDR3 nucleotide sequence: TGTGCCAGCAGCTTCCAACCGGGACAGGGGGCGTACGAGCAGTACTTC. Its translation: CASSFQPGQGAYEQYF.

The gene calls are TRBV6-1 and TRBJ1-2; a possible D gene is TRBD1 (5 bases). Germline loops: CDR1 MNHNS, CDR2 SASEGT. Deletions cut 0 bases from V and 4 bases from J, with 15 bases between. This CDR3 is 16 amino acids long. For the CDR3, the DNA is TGTGCCAGCAGTGAAGCGCGCGGGGCCCGAAGCTATGGCTACACCTTC. This sequence encodes CASSEARGARSYGYTF.

About this clone itself: At one end the junction does not follow the germline gene, possibly because of a read error. V and J are TRBV6-8 and TRBJ2-7; D possibly matches TRBD1 or TRBD2 (5 bases each). This CDR3 contains 11 residues. Germline CDR1 MNHGY, CDR2 SAAAGT. The CDR3 is CASSSLGTDVF. The CDR3 DNA follows: TGTGCCAGCAGCTCTCTAGGGACCGACGTCTTC.

The chain employs TRBV28 and TRBJ1-3; unclear D gene. This CDR3 spans 13 amino acids. Trimming left V 6 bases short and J 4 bases short, with 10 bases between. Germline V lookup: CDR1 MDHEN, CDR2 SYDVKM. The DNA for the CDR3 is TGTGCCAGCAGGATGGATCGAGGAAACACCATATATTTT. Translation: CASRMDRGNTIYF.

The V gene is TRBV4-2, the J gene TRBJ2-7; no firm D call. There are 15 residues in the CDR3. The germline gives CDR1 LGHNA, CDR2 YNFKEQ. The V end lost 0 bases, the J end lost 0 bases, and 9 bases lay between the germline ends. The CDR3 sequence: CASSQDEPLSYEQYF. Here the CDR3 DNA reads TGTGCCAGCAGCCAAGACGAACCTCTCTCCTACGAGCAGTACTTC.

This clone was found once. V is TRBV30 and J is TRBJ1-1; D is possibly TRBD1 (5 bases). The CDR3 covers 14 residues. Germline V gene sequence: CDR1 GTSNPN, CDR2 SVGIG (reference sequence). With 4 bases removed from V and 0 bases from J, the gap between germline ends came to 12 bases. CDR3 residues: CAWTQGHLNTEAFF. In nucleotides, the CDR3 is TGTGCCTGGACTCAAGGACACCTGAACACTGAAGCTTTCTTT.

The rearrangement uses TRBV18 and TRBJ2-1, with 10 nucleotides matching TRBD1. CDR1 is KGHSH, CDR2 LQKENI, per germline. V trimming: 6 bases; J trimming: 7 bases; junction bases outside the gene matches: 6. The CDR3 is made up of 14 amino acids. The CDR3 nucleotides are TGTGCCAGCTCCCTGGACAGGGGGAATAATGAGCAGTTCTTC. This gives the protein CASSLDRGNNEQFF.

This clone was counted once. V and J are TRBV6-5 and TRBJ1-6; D possibly corresponds to TRBD1 (5 bases). Germline CDR1 reads MNHEY; CDR2 reads SVGAGI. The V end lost 4 bases, the J end lost 13 bases, and 11 bases lay between the germline ends. This CDR3 region has 12 residues. The CDR3 loop reads CASSSLGAPLHF. The CDR3 DNA follows: TGTGCCAGCAGTTCCCTCGGGGCTCCCCTCCACTTT.

The chain has TRBV18 and TRBJ2-2; D is unresolved. Germline CDR1 is KGHSH and CDR2 is LQKENI. This CDR3 is 13 amino acids long. V dropped 6 bases and J dropped 4 bases, with 9 bases sitting between them. CDR3 DNA: TGTGCCAGCTCCCTCCTCTCCACCGGGGAGCTGTTTTTT. Translating gives CASSLLSTGELFF.

This chain uses TRBV6-4 with TRBJ1-6; TRBD1 might be the D (5 bases). CDR3 length: 15 residues. V lost 3 bases, J lost 7 bases, and 13 bases lay in between. The germline CDR1 and CDR2 sequences are MRHNA and SNTAGT. The CDR3 bases are TGTGCCAGCAGTGAGGAGGGACTAGCCAATTCACCCCTCCACTTT. Translated, it gives CASSEEGLANSPLHF.

J is TRBJ1-1 and V is TRBV5-1, with 7 bases identical to TRBD1. V shed 4 bases, J shed 0 bases, and the junction held 6 bases outside the gene matches. The V gene's germline CDR1 is SGHRS and CDR2 YFSETQ. CDR3 length: 15 amino acids. For the CDR3, the DNA is TGCGCCAGCAGCCCGCTACAGGGGCTGAACACTGAAGCTTTCTTT. This translates into CASSPLQGLNTEAFF.

The J gene is TRBJ2-3, the V gene TRBV19, with 12 nucleotides matching TRBD2. J lost 5 bases, V lost 5 bases, and 8 bases had no gene match. Germline V gives CDR1 LNHDA, CDR2 SQIVND (reference sequence). This CDR3 is built from 16 residues. The CDR3 loop is CASSLGLAGMGDTQYF. CDR3 bases: TGTGCCAGTAGTTTAGGACTAGCGGGAATGGGAGATACGCAGTATTTT.

The rearrangement uses TRBV7-6 and TRBJ1-3; 9 positions agree with TRBD1. Looked up from germline, CDR1 is SGHVS and CDR2 is FNYEAQ. This CDR3 is built from 18 residues. The V and J ends lost 4 bases and 1 base, in that order; junction bases with no gene match: 11. CDR3 in DNA: TGTGCCAGCAGCTCTGGACTTCCCGGGACAGGGTCTGGAAACACCATATATTTT. Translated, it gives CASSSGLPGTGSGNTIYF.

The chain recombines TRBV5-1 with TRBJ2-1; 14 bases fit TRBD2. Trimming at V came to 4 bases and at J to 7 bases, leaving 4 bases not matched to a gene. This CDR3 is 15 amino acids long. Per germline, CDR1 SGHRS and CDR2 YFSETQ. CDR3 sequence: CASSMGLAGVNEQFF. CDR3 nucleotide sequence: TGCGCCAGCAGCATGGGACTAGCGGGGGTGAATGAGCAGTTCTTC.

The chain recombines TRBV7-2 with TRBJ2-7, with 9 bases fitting TRBD2. The germline gives CDR1 SGHTA, CDR2 FQGNSA. V shed 5 bases, J shed 0 bases, and the junction held 8 bases outside the gene matches. The CDR3 is 16 amino acids. The CDR3 spells CASSNRGGGSSYEQYF. The DNA of the CDR3 is TGTGCCAGCAGCAACCGCGGGGGGGGTAGCTCCTACGAGCAGTACTTC. Full variable domain (rest looked up from reference TRBV7-2 and TRBJ2-7): GAGVSQSPSNKVTEKGKDVELRCDPISGHTALYWYRQSLGQGLEFLIYFQGNSAPDKSGLPSDRFSAERTGGSVSTLTIQRTQQEDSAVYLCASSNRGGGSSYEQYFGPGTRLTVT.

The chain has TRBV5-1 and TRBJ1-1; tentative D call: TRBD1 (5 bases). The CDR3 has 12 residues. Trimming took 5 bases from V and 8 from J, leaving 13 bases between them. Germline assignment: CDR1 SGHRS and CDR2 YFSETQ. CDR3 amino acids: CASRQTNREAFF. CDR3 DNA sequence: TGCGCCAGCAGACAAACGAACAGGGAAGCTTTCTTT.

The chain combines TRBV2 with TRBJ2-5, with D tentatively TRBD1 (5 bases). Germline CDR1 reads SNHLY; CDR2 reads FYNNEI. The CDR3 is made up of 13 amino acids. Trimming cost V 2 bases and J 5 bases, with 9 bases left between them. The DNA of the CDR3 is TGTGCCAGCAGTGAAAGGGGAAGGGAGACCCAGTACTTC. It specifies CASSERGRETQYF.

The chain combines TRBV2 with TRBJ1-1; 9 bases match TRBD1. Germline CDR1 and CDR2: SNHLY and FYNNEI. This CDR3 spans 15 amino acids. The V gene end was trimmed by 6 bases and the J gene end by 0 bases; junction bases not matched to a gene: 5. For the CDR3, the DNA is TGTGCCAGCAGGGACAGGGGATTCCTGAACACTGAAGCTTTCTTT. This sequence encodes CASRDRGFLNTEAFF.

Of note for this clone: Other DNA sequences in this specimen translate into the identical CDR3. The chain employs TRBV7-3 and TRBJ2-3, with D unresolved. This CDR3 region has 13 residues. The germline CDR1 and CDR2 sequences are SGHTA and FQGTGA. V was clipped by 0 bases and J by 1 base, with 2 bases between them. For the CDR3, the DNA is TGTGCCAGCAGCTTAACGGGCACAGATACGCAGTATTTT. This codes for CASSLTGTDTQYF.

As regards this clone: The same CDR3 is also encoded by other DNA sequences in this sample. The V gene is TRBV5-1, the J gene TRBJ2-5; TRBD2 matches at 7 bases. Germline CDR1 is SGHRS and CDR2 is YFSETQ. The CDR3 is 14 amino acids. V gave up 0 bases and J gave up 2 bases; unmatched junction bases: 1. In nucleotides, the CDR3 is TGCGCCAGCAGCTTGGCCGGGGGGCAAGAGACCCAGTACTTC. Translated: CASSLAGGQETQYF. Combining the CDR3 with reference TRBV5-1 and TRBJ2-5 gives the whole variable domain KAGVTQTPRYLIKTRGQQVTLSCSPISGHRSVSWYQQTPGQGLQFLFEYFSETQRNKGNFPGRFSGRQFSNSRSEMNVSTLELGDSALYLCASSLAGGQETQYFGPGTRLLVL.

The rearrangement joins TRBV6-1 to TRBJ1-5; D is uncertain. Germline V gives CDR1 MNHNS, CDR2 SASEGT. The CDR3 length is 13 residues. The V and J ends lost 8 bases and 1 base respectively, with 9 bases between them. CDR3 in DNA: TGTGCCAGCCAAACGGTCAGCAATCAGCCCCAGCATTTT. Translating it yields CASQTVSNQPQHF.

The chain employs TRBV10-1 and TRBJ2-1, with 14 bases that match TRBD2. Trimming cost V 2 bases and J 4 bases; bases outside gene matches: 13. This CDR3 comprises 20 residues. In germline, CDR1 is WNHNN, CDR2 SYGVQD (reference sequence). The CDR3 sequence is CASSEQTGGTSGSAYNEQFF. Here the CDR3 DNA reads TGCGCCAGCAGTGAGCAAACAGGGGGGACTAGCGGGAGTGCTTACAATGAGCAGTTCTTC.